This record concerns one TCR beta chain sequence. The sample has other DNA sequences that encode this CDR3 too. Under the authors' procedure: Scientists estimated how many nucleated cells there were by amplifying reference gene primers. Method: immunoSEQ multiplex PCR; TCRdb's copy keeps in-frame clones and lacks some. V and J calls and clone size come straight from that table; D and trimming were deduced from the DNA. This repertoire shows tens of thousands of clones, about 73% found once; its top ten account for around 21%. V shed 0 bases and J shed 4 bases, with 9 bases lying between them. Germline CDR1 SGHDN, CDR2 FVKESK. The CDR3 consists of 14 residues. The data originate from a study of blood T cell repertoires in COVID-19. Study at large: Material from acute and convalescent COVID-19 was sourced from the United States, Italy and Spain. PBMCs, B-cell-depleted T cells, or T cells were the source of the cDNA or gDNA that made up the material.

The source is a man aged 55 to 70 with acute or convalescent COVID-19. The sequenced material came from peripheral blood. This sequence joins TRBV14 and TRBJ1-2; D unresolved. CDR3 bases: TGTGCCAGCAGCCAAGACTTTAACAGCTATGGCTACACCTTC. It encodes CASSQDFNSYGYTF.